This note documents a single T cell receptor beta chain sequence. The sample comes from a study of blood T cell repertoires in COVID-19. The ends were cut back, 1 base at V and 4 bases at J, with 7 bases in the middle. Germline V gives CDR1 GTSNPN, CDR2 SVGIG (reference sequence). The CDR3 spans 12 residues. Libraries were prepared by immunoSEQ multiplex PCR; TCRdb keeps only in-frame clonotypes and omits some of them. The table has about 130,000 clones, roughly three quarters seen once. Sequencing input: peripheral blood. The TCR was taken from a man aged 80 or over with acute or convalescent COVID-19. The V call is TRBV30, the J call TRBJ1-2; no reliable D call. The CDR3 protein is CAWSGVFYGYTF. As DNA, the CDR3 is TGTGCCTGGAGTGGAGTATTCTATGGCTACACCTTC.